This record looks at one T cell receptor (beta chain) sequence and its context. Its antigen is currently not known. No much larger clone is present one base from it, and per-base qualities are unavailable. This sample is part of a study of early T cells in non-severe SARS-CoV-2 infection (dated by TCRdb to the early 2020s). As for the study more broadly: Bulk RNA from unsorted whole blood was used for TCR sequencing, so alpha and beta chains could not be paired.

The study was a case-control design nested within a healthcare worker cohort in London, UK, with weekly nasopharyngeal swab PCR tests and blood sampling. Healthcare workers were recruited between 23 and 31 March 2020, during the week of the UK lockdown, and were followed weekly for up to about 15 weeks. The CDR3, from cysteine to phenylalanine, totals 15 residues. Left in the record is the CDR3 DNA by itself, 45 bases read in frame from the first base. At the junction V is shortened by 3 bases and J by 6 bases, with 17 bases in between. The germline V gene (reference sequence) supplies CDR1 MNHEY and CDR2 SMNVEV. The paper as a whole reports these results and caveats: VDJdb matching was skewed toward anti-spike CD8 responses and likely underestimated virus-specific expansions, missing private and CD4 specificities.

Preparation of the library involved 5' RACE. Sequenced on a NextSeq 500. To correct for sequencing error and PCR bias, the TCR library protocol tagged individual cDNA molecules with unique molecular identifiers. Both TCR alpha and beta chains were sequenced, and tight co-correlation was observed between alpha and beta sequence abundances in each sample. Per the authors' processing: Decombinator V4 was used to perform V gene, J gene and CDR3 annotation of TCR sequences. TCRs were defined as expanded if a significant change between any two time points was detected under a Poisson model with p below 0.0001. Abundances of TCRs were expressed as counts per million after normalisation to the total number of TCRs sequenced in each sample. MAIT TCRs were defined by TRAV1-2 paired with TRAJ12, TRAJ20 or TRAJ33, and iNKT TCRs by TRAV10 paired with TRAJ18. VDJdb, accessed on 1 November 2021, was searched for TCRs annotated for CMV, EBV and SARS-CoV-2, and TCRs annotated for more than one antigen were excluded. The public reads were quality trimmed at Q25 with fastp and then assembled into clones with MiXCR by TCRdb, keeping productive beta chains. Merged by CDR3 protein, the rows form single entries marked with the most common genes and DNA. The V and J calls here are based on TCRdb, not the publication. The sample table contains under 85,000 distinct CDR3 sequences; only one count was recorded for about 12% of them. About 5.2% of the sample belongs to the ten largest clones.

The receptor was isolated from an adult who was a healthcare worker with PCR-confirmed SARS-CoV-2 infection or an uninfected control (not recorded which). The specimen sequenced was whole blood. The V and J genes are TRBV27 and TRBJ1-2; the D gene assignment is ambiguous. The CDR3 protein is CASSFRAPLVDGYTF. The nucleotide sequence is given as TGTGCCAGCAGTTTTAGGGCACCCCTTGTCGATGGCTACACCTTC.